This T cell receptor beta chain was found in a study of OX40 agonist ivuxolimab in advanced cancers. Notes on the study in general: Clonal expansion was seen in CD4+ and CD8+ blood T cells by week 6 at 0.1 to 3.0 mg/kg.

Data came from immunoSEQ multiplex PCR; TCRdb stores just in-frame clones and leaves some out. The table lists about 69,000 clones, nearly 90% of them singletons. On this clone itself: Its antigen is not known.

The sequence came from an adult with an advanced solid tumor such as melanoma, head and neck, liver or kidney cancer. This material consisted of CD4+ or CD8+ T cells sorted from blood, taken in a trial of the OX40 agonist ivuxolimab.

This chain's CDR3 is CASSLLLAGEYEQYF. The CDR3 DNA follows: TGCGCCAGCAGCCTCTTACTAGCGGGAGAATACGAGCAGTACTTC. The J gene is TRBJ2-7, the V gene TRBV5-1; 11 positions agree with TRBD2. J gave up 4 bases and V 4 bases, and 7 bases lay outside the gene matches. The CDR3 spans 15 residues. CDR1 and CDR2 from the germline V gene are SGHRS and YFSETQ.